This is a list of T cell receptor beta chains from one sample in a study of monozygotic twins with cystic fibrosis. Using immunoSEQ multiplex PCR, the repertoire was profiled, and TCRdb retains in-frame clones only, with some absent. In the table there are roughly 10,000 clones, roughly 95% of which are singletons. Sequenced sample: blood. All receptors come from a boy between 5 and 17 years old with cystic fibrosis. Each CDR3 is given with its conserved first and last residue. The order of the fields is J gene, CDR3 length, clone size, D gene, V gene, CDR3 protein, CDR3 DNA. A D gene is named only where the DNA matches it firmly. Clone sizes are given selectively: once, few, many, or a class where the clone is expanded.

j_call: TRBJ2-3
cdr3_length: 15
clone_size: .
d_call: TRBD1
v_call: TRBV6-5
cdr3_aa: CASSSGGMSTDTQYF
cdr3_nt: TGTGCCAGCAGTTCAGGGGGTATGAGCACAGATACGCAGTATTTT

j_call: TRBJ2-5
cdr3_length: 13
clone_size: .
d_call: .
v_call: TRBV7-7
cdr3_aa: CASSPKAYETQYF
cdr3_nt: TGTGCTAGCAGCCCGAAGGCATATGAGACCCAGTACTTC

j_call: TRBJ1-5
cdr3_length: 15
clone_size: .
d_call: .
v_call: TRBV7-2
cdr3_aa: CASRAAGGSGQPQHF
cdr3_nt: TGTGCCAGCAGGGCTGCTGGGGGCTCAGGTCAGCCCCAGCATTTT

j_call: TRBJ2-3
cdr3_length: 16
clone_size: .
d_call: .
v_call: TRBV4-1
cdr3_aa: CASSARSGANTDTQYF
cdr3_nt: TGCGCCAGCAGCGCCCGATCGGGCGCGAACACAGATACGCAGTATTTT

j_call: TRBJ2-7
cdr3_length: 15
clone_size: .
d_call: .
v_call: TRBV27
cdr3_aa: CASTPFNVNGYEQYF
cdr3_nt: TGTGCCAGCACCCCCTTCAACGTGAACGGCTACGAGCAGTACTTC

j_call: TRBJ1-5
cdr3_length: 15
clone_size: .
d_call: .
v_call: TRBV18
cdr3_aa: CASSPQAGEVQPQHF
cdr3_nt: TGTGCCAGCTCACCACAAGCCGGGGAGGTTCAGCCCCAGCATTTT

j_call: TRBJ2-1
cdr3_length: 12
clone_size: .
d_call: .
v_call: TRBV4-1
cdr3_aa: CASSQVAGTRLF
cdr3_nt: TGCGCCAGCAGCCAAGTCGCGGGAACCCGACTCTTC

j_call: TRBJ2-7
cdr3_length: 14
clone_size: .
d_call: .
v_call: TRBV6-5
cdr3_aa: CASRASDTQGEQYF
cdr3_nt: TGTGCCAGCAGAGCCTCGGACACTCAAGGGGAGCAGTACTTC

j_call: TRBJ2-1
cdr3_length: 13
clone_size: .
d_call: .
v_call: TRBV6-5
cdr3_aa: CASSYQGTSEQFF
cdr3_nt: TGTGCCAGCAGTTATCAAGGGACGAGTGAGCAGTTCTTC

j_call: TRBJ1-2
cdr3_length: 13
clone_size: .
d_call: .
v_call: TRBV28
cdr3_aa: CASSPTLNYGYTF
cdr3_nt: TGTGCCAGCAGTCCGACCCTGAACTATGGCTACACCTTC

j_call: TRBJ2-5
cdr3_length: 15
clone_size: .
d_call: TRBD1
v_call: TRBV7-9
cdr3_aa: CASSSSTGGRETQYF
cdr3_nt: TGTGCCAGCAGCTCATCGACAGGGGGCAGAGAGACCCAGTACTTC

j_call: TRBJ1-5
cdr3_length: 14
clone_size: .
d_call: .
v_call: TRBV27
cdr3_aa: CASSWGGAGQPQHF
cdr3_nt: TGTGCCAGCAGTTGGGGGGGGGCTGGTCAGCCCCAGCATTTT

j_call: TRBJ1-1
cdr3_length: 14
clone_size: .
d_call: .
v_call: TRBV5-1
cdr3_aa: CASSLWQQNTEAFF
cdr3_nt: TGCGCCAGCAGCTTGTGGCAGCAGAACACTGAAGCTTTCTTT

j_call: TRBJ1-1
cdr3_length: 11
clone_size: .
d_call: .
v_call: TRBV30
cdr3_aa: CAWSEGSEAFF
cdr3_nt: TGTGCCTGGAGCGAGGGCAGTGAAGCTTTCTTT

j_call: TRBJ2-5
cdr3_length: 17
clone_size: once
d_call: TRBD2
v_call: TRBV9
cdr3_aa: CASSIAGHSGFQETQYF
cdr3_nt: TGTGCCAGCAGCATAGCGGGACACAGTGGTTTCCAAGAGACCCAGTACTTC

j_call: TRBJ2-5
cdr3_length: 12
clone_size: .
d_call: .
v_call: TRBV29-1
cdr3_aa: CSVRPYQETQYF
cdr3_nt: TGCAGCGTTAGACCATACCAAGAGACCCAGTACTTC

j_call: TRBJ1-1
cdr3_length: 14
clone_size: .
d_call: .
v_call: TRBV6-5
cdr3_aa: CASSYGVLNTEAFF
cdr3_nt: TGTGCCAGCAGTTACGGTGTGTTAAACACTGAAGCTTTCTTT

j_call: TRBJ2-5
cdr3_length: 14
clone_size: .
d_call: .
v_call: TRBV28
cdr3_aa: CASSLVGAKETQYF
cdr3_nt: TGTGCCAGCAGTCTTGTTGGGGCTAAAGAGACCCAGTACTTC

j_call: TRBJ1-1
cdr3_length: 14
clone_size: .
d_call: .
v_call: TRBV29-1
cdr3_aa: CSVGLGVMNTEAFF
cdr3_nt: TGCAGTGTGGGCCTCGGTGTAATGAACACTGAAGCTTTCTTT

j_call: TRBJ2-7
cdr3_length: 13
clone_size: .
d_call: .
v_call: TRBV5-1
cdr3_aa: CASSPRDHYEQYF
cdr3_nt: TGCGCCAGCAGCCCACGGGACCACTACGAGCAGTACTTC

j_call: TRBJ2-5
cdr3_length: 14
clone_size: .
d_call: .
v_call: TRBV11-3
cdr3_aa: CASSSGTLSETQYF
cdr3_nt: TGTGCCAGCAGCTCCGGGACATTATCAGAGACCCAGTACTTC

j_call: TRBJ2-7
cdr3_length: 13
clone_size: .
d_call: .
v_call: TRBV6-6
cdr3_aa: CASTTDIRYEQYF
cdr3_nt: TGTGCCAGCACCACAGACATAAGGTACGAGCAGTACTTC

j_call: TRBJ2-1
cdr3_length: 15
clone_size: .
d_call: .
v_call: TRBV5-1
cdr3_aa: CASSLAGGAYNEQFF
cdr3_nt: TGCGCCAGCAGCTTGGCCGGGGGCGCCTACAATGAGCAGTTCTTC

j_call: TRBJ1-6
cdr3_length: 15
clone_size: once
d_call: .
v_call: TRBV5-6
cdr3_aa: CASSRRGLGNSPLHF
cdr3_nt: TGTGCCAGCAGCCGACGGGGGTTGGGTAATTCACCCCTCCACTTT

j_call: TRBJ2-2
cdr3_length: 17
clone_size: .
d_call: TRBD1
v_call: TRBV7-9
cdr3_aa: CASSPGRTGNVTGELFF
cdr3_nt: TGTGCCAGCAGTCCGGGCAGGACAGGGAACGTAACCGGGGAGCTGTTTTTT

j_call: TRBJ1-6
cdr3_length: 16
clone_size: .
d_call: .
v_call: TRBV19
cdr3_aa: CASSIDVWGANSPLHF
cdr3_nt: TGTGCCAGTAGTATAGATGTTTGGGGGGCGAACTCACCCCTCCACTTT

j_call: TRBJ2-7
cdr3_length: 15
clone_size: .
d_call: .
v_call: TRBV27
cdr3_aa: CASSLSLGGSYEQYF
cdr3_nt: TGTGCCAGCAGTTTAAGTTTGGGGGGATCCTACGAGCAGTACTTC

j_call: TRBJ2-6
cdr3_length: 15
clone_size: once
d_call: .
v_call: TRBV27
cdr3_aa: CASSSPNSGANVLTF
cdr3_nt: TGTGCCAGCAGTTCACCAAACTCTGGGGCCAACGTCCTGACTTTC

j_call: TRBJ1-4
cdr3_length: 12
clone_size: once
d_call: .
v_call: TRBV6-6
cdr3_aa: CASSDYNEKLFF
cdr3_nt: TGTGCCAGCAGTGATTATAATGAAAAACTGTTTTTT

j_call: TRBJ1-5
cdr3_length: 15
clone_size: .
d_call: TRBD1
v_call: TRBV19
cdr3_aa: CASSNEGAGNQPQHF
cdr3_nt: TGTGCCAGTAGTAATGAGGGGGCTGGTAATCAGCCCCAGCATTTT

j_call: TRBJ1-1
cdr3_length: 13
clone_size: .
d_call: .
v_call: TRBV11-2
cdr3_aa: CASSLDPNTEAFF
cdr3_nt: TGTGCCAGCAGCTTAGATCCGAACACTGAAGCTTTCTTT

j_call: TRBJ2-6
cdr3_length: 15
clone_size: .
d_call: .
v_call: TRBV18
cdr3_aa: CASSPTGSGANVLTF
cdr3_nt: TGTGCCAGCTCACCCACAGGGTCTGGGGCCAACGTCCTGACTTTC

j_call: TRBJ2-3
cdr3_length: 14
clone_size: .
d_call: .
v_call: TRBV15
cdr3_aa: CATSGGQITDTQYF
cdr3_nt: TGTGCCACCAGCGGGGGGCAGATCACAGATACGCAGTATTTT

j_call: TRBJ1-1
cdr3_length: 10
clone_size: once
d_call: .
v_call: TRBV20-1
cdr3_aa: CSGQGTEAFF
cdr3_nt: TGCAGTGGCCAGGGCACTGAAGCTTTCTTT

j_call: TRBJ2-3
cdr3_length: 16
clone_size: once
d_call: .
v_call: TRBV7-8
cdr3_aa: CASSPWGDASTDTQYF
cdr3_nt: TGTGCCAGCAGCCCTTGGGGGGACGCTAGCACAGATACGCAGTATTTT

j_call: TRBJ1-1
cdr3_length: 15
clone_size: once
d_call: .
v_call: TRBV7-3
cdr3_aa: CASSPQSGMNTEAFF
cdr3_nt: TGTGCCAGCAGCCCCCAGTCGGGTATGAACACTGAAGCTTTCTTT

j_call: TRBJ2-5
cdr3_length: 17
clone_size: .
d_call: TRBD2
v_call: TRBV15
cdr3_aa: CATSRDGIAGEQETQYF
cdr3_nt: TGTGCCACCAGCAGAGATGGGATAGCGGGAGAGCAAGAGACCCAGTACTTC

j_call: TRBJ2-2
cdr3_length: 17
clone_size: .
d_call: TRBD2
v_call: TRBV7-8
cdr3_aa: CASSSRQRTSAPGELFF
cdr3_nt: TGTGCCAGCAGCTCCCGCCAGAGGACTAGCGCCCCCGGGGAGCTGTTTTTT

j_call: TRBJ2-7
cdr3_length: 14
clone_size: few
d_call: .
v_call: TRBV6-5
cdr3_aa: CASQPGPLTYEQYF
cdr3_nt: TGTGCCAGCCAGCCGGGACCGCTCACCTACGAGCAGTACTTC

j_call: TRBJ1-6
cdr3_length: 14
clone_size: .
d_call: TRBD1
v_call: TRBV6-6
cdr3_aa: CASSYSQGSGPLHF
cdr3_nt: TGTGCCAGCAGTTACTCACAGGGGTCAGGACCCCTCCACTTT

j_call: TRBJ2-7
cdr3_length: 15
clone_size: .
d_call: TRBD1
v_call: TRBV18
cdr3_aa: CASSPNRGVSYEQYF
cdr3_nt: TGTGCCAGCTCACCGAACAGGGGAGTCTCCTACGAGCAGTACTTC

j_call: TRBJ1-5
cdr3_length: 13
clone_size: .
d_call: .
v_call: TRBV10-3
cdr3_aa: CAISSVESQPQHF
cdr3_nt: TGTGCCATCAGTTCCGTTGAGAGTCAGCCCCAGCATTTT

j_call: TRBJ2-1
cdr3_length: 16
clone_size: .
d_call: .
v_call: TRBV14
cdr3_aa: CASSQTVGSSYNEQFF
cdr3_nt: TGTGCCAGCAGCCAAACGGTGGGGTCCTCGTACAATGAGCAGTTCTTC

j_call: TRBJ1-2
cdr3_length: 16
clone_size: .
d_call: TRBD1
v_call: TRBV6-1
cdr3_aa: CASSEFFGTGRVGYTF
cdr3_nt: TGTGCCAGCAGTGAATTCTTTGGGACAGGGAGGGTTGGCTACACCTTC

j_call: TRBJ2-1
cdr3_length: 13
clone_size: .
d_call: .
v_call: TRBV10-3
cdr3_aa: CAISEGSYNEQFF
cdr3_nt: TGTGCCATCAGTGAAGGCTCCTACAATGAGCAGTTCTTC

j_call: TRBJ2-3
cdr3_length: 16
clone_size: .
d_call: .
v_call: TRBV5-4
cdr3_aa: CASSTDSPRGTDTQYF
cdr3_nt: TGTGCCAGCAGCACGGACAGTCCCAGGGGCACAGATACGCAGTATTTT

j_call: TRBJ1-2
cdr3_length: 15
clone_size: .
d_call: TRBD1
v_call: TRBV2
cdr3_aa: CASSREQGVVYGYTF
cdr3_nt: TGTGCCAGCAGTCGGGAGCAGGGGGTCGTCTATGGCTACACCTTC

j_call: TRBJ1-5
cdr3_length: 18
clone_size: once
d_call: TRBD1
v_call: TRBV11-2
cdr3_aa: CASSLERRQGAYYQPQHF
cdr3_nt: TGTGCCAGCAGCTTAGAAAGGCGACAGGGGGCTTACTATCAGCCCCAGCATTTT

j_call: TRBJ2-5
cdr3_length: 13
clone_size: once
d_call: .
v_call: TRBV27
cdr3_aa: CASSLWAKETQYF
cdr3_nt: TGTGCCAGCAGTTTATGGGCAAAAGAGACCCAGTACTTC